These 30 T cell receptor beta chains were sequenced from one sample in a study of CD8 T cells in Susac syndrome. The RNA, about 0.45 to 1 ug, was put through reverse transcription using random hexamers. TCRdb re-called the immunoSEQ multiplex PCR reads through MiXCR, storing one row per CDR3 protein. The table lists about 240,000 distinct CDR3 sequences, 95% to 97% of them singletons. Material for sequencing was CD4+ T cells from PBMCs. The receptors stem from a human donor with Susac syndrome.

The chain combines TRBV28 with TRBJ1-2; D remains unclear. The length of the CDR3 is 12 residues. Trimming removed 10 bases from V and 6 bases from J, with 15 bases in between. Germline V CDR1 and CDR2: MDHEN, SYDVKM. The CDR3 region has the DNA TGTGCCATTTCGGCAAATATTGATGGCTACACCTTC. This gives the protein CAISANIDGYTF.

The rearrangement links TRBV5-1 to TRBJ2-5; the D gene could be TRBD1 or TRBD2 (5 bases each). The CDR3 sequence is 15 residues long. The germline CDR1 and CDR2 sequences are SGHRS and YFSETQ. The V end was cut by 4 bases, the J end by 2 bases, with 15 bases between. The CDR3 protein is CASSRGDRTQETQYF. The CDR3 bases are TGCGCCAGCAGCCGGGGAGATCGGACACAAGAGACCCAGTACTTC.

This clonotype came up a few times. This chain joins TRBV3-1 and TRBJ2-5; D gene uncertain. Germline CDR1 and CDR2: LGHDT and YNNKEL (reference sequence). The CDR3 contains 12 residues. Trimming shortened V by 1 base and J by 5 bases, and 5 bases separated the two germline ends. The CDR3 DNA reads TGTGCCAGCAGCCAAGTCGGTGAGACCCAGTACTTC. Translation: CASSQVGETQYF.

The V and J genes are TRBV2 and TRBJ2-6, with D possibly being TRBD2 (6 bases). The CDR3 consists of 14 residues. The V gene's germline CDR1 is SNHLY and CDR2 FYNNEI. V was cut by 9 bases and J by 0 bases, with 9 bases left in between. The CDR3 DNA reads TGTGCCAGTGCGGGGCCCTCTGGGGCCAACGTCCTGACTTTC. It codes for CASAGPSGANVLTF.

The gene calls are TRBV4-1 and TRBJ1-5; 8 bases are shared with TRBD1. CDR3 length: 16 amino acids. Germline CDR1 and CDR2: MGHRA and YSYEKL. After removal of 4 bases from V and 8 bases from J, the junction contained 13 bases not matched to a gene. The CDR3 here is CASSLRTGLMLEPQHF. The CDR3 DNA reads TGCGCCAGCAGCCTCAGGACAGGGCTAATGTTAGAGCCCCAGCATTTT.

The chain has TRBV3-1 and TRBJ2-7; tentative D call: TRBD2 (6 bases). Germline values: CDR1 LGHDT, CDR2 YNNKEL (reference sequence). The CDR3 length is 16 residues. V was trimmed by 3 bases and J by 4 bases, leaving 19 bases between them. The CDR3 nucleotides read TGTGCCAGCAGCCATGGGGCGGTGGGACTGCCATACGAGCAGTACTTC. Amino acid sequence: CASSHGAVGLPYEQYF.

The J gene is TRBJ2-7, the V gene TRBV13, with D unclear. Looked up from germline, CDR1 is PRHDT and CDR2 is FYEKMQ (reference sequence). The CDR3 is 14 residues long. V was shortened by 3 bases and J by 5 bases, with 14 bases between the two germline ends. DNA for the CDR3: TGTGCCAGCAGCTTCTTACTTGTTATCAACGAGCAGTACTTC. Encoded protein: CASSFLLVINEQYF.

V and J are TRBV9 and TRBJ1-1, with D possibly being TRBD1 (6 bases). Germline CDR1 is SGDLS and CDR2 is YYNGEE. This CDR3 is 15 amino acids long. Trimming removed 0 bases at V and 4 bases at J, with 13 bases between. The CDR3 protein is CASSVVSRGVTEAFF. DNA of the CDR3: TGTGCCAGCAGCGTAGTATCGAGGGGGGTCACTGAAGCTTTCTTT.

The chain employs TRBV30 and TRBJ1-1; D gene ambiguous. V lost 2 bases and J 5 bases, leaving 24 bases between the germline ends. The germline gives CDR1 GTSNPN, CDR2 SVGIG (reference sequence). The CDR3 covers 17 residues. The CDR3 DNA follows: TGTGCCTGGAGTTCCCGACCTCGGCCTTCTGGACGGACTGAAGCTTTCTTT. It yields the protein CAWSSRPRPSGRTEAFF. The whole variable domain, filled in from reference TRBV30 and TRBJ1-1, reads SQTIHQWPATLVQPVGSPLSLECTVEGTSNPNLYWYRQAAGRGLQLLFYSVGIGQISSEVPQNLSASRPQDRQFILSSKKLLLSDSGFYLCAWSSRPRPSGRTEAFFGQGTRLTVV.

CDR3 sequence reads: CASSLDTPSSGNTIYF. The CDR3 region has the DNA TGCGCCAGCAGCTTGGACACCCCCTCCTCTGGAAACACCATATATTTT. This chain joins TRBV5-1 and TRBJ1-3; no definite D call. The CDR3 spans 16 residues. V lost 0 bases and J lost 0, with 10 bases in between. CDR1 and CDR2 (germline): SGHRS, YFSETQ. The entire variable domain, with the rest obtained from reference TRBV5-1 and TRBJ1-3, is as follows: KAGVTQTPRYLIKTRGQQVTLSCSPISGHRSVSWYQQTPGQGLQFLFEYFSETQRNKGNFPGRFSGRQFSNSRSEMNVSTLELGDSALYLCASSLDTPSSGNTIYFGEGSWLTVV.

The rearrangement joins TRBV29-1 to TRBJ1-3, with 8 bases aligning to TRBD1. J was trimmed by 3 bases and V by 6 bases; bases with no gene match: 4. From germline, CDR1 is SQVTM and CDR2 ANQGSEA. The CDR3 has 13 amino acids. CDR3 amino acids: CSVGQGYGNTIYF. DNA for the CDR3: TGCAGCGTCGGACAGGGATATGGAAACACCATATATTTT.

This chain joins TRBV28 and TRBJ1-2; D call uncertain. With 6 bases removed from V and 4 bases from J, the gap between germline ends came to 12 bases. Germline-derived CDR1 and CDR2 are MDHEN and SYDVKM. The CDR3 spans 13 residues. The CDR3 nucleotides are TGTGCCAGCAGCCCCCCTGGCGTCTATGGCTACACCTTC. Its translation: CASSPPGVYGYTF.

This sequence joins TRBV20-1 and TRBJ2-7; D might be TRBD1 (6 bases). This CDR3 has 12 residues. Germline V gene lookup returns CDR1 DFQATT and CDR2 SNEGSKA (reference sequence). V lost 5 bases, J lost 1 base, and 9 bases lay in between. The CDR3 bases are TGCAGTGCTGTCGACAGGTCCTACGAGCAGTACTTC. Its protein product is CSAVDRSYEQYF.

V usage is TRBV7-9 and J usage is TRBJ2-7; TRBD1 is a possible D gene (6 bases). This CDR3 has 15 residues. V was trimmed by 1 base and J by 0 bases, leaving 10 bases between them. CDR1 SEHNR and CDR2 FQNEAQ come from the germline V gene (reference sequence). CDR3 amino acids: CASSLDGGCSYEQYF. The CDR3 DNA reads as TGTGCCAGCAGCTTAGATGGGGGCTGCTCCTACGAGCAGTACTTC. The full variable domain, completed using reference TRBV7-9 and TRBJ2-7, is DTGVSQNPRHKITKRGQNVTFRCDPISEHNRLYWYRQTLGQGPEFLTYFQNEAQLEKSRLLSDRFSAERPKGSFSTLEIQRTEQGDSAMYLCASSLDGGCSYEQYFGPGTRLTVT.

The chain combines TRBV30 with TRBJ2-7; TRBD2 agrees at 12 bases. V shed 5 bases, J shed 3 bases, and the junction held 8 bases outside the gene matches. CDR3 length: 15 residues. The V gene's germline CDR1 is GTSNPN and CDR2 SVGIG (reference sequence). The chain's CDR3 is CAWAPSGLAGYEQYF. CDR3 nucleotides: TGTGCCTGGGCACCCTCGGGACTAGCGGGCTACGAGCAGTACTTC.

The CDR3 loop reads CSALPGLGDNEQFF. DNA of the CDR3: TGCAGTGCCCTACCGGGACTAGGGGACAATGAGCAGTTCTTC. The rearrangement uses TRBV20-1 and TRBJ2-1; 8 bases align to TRBD2. With 6 bases clipped from V and 5 bases from J, the junction kept 9 bases outside the gene matches. The CDR3 contains 14 residues. The V gene's germline CDR1 is DFQATT and CDR2 SNEGSKA (reference sequence).

The chain couples TRBV20-1 to TRBJ1-3; D gene ambiguous. V was pared by 7 bases and J by 0 bases, with 10 bases between. The CDR3 length is 13 residues. Germline lookup yields CDR1 DFQATT and CDR2 SNEGSKA (reference sequence). This CDR3 reads CSGWASSGNTIYF. The CDR3 DNA reads as TGCAGTGGCTGGGCAAGCTCTGGAAACACCATATATTTT.

The rearrangement uses TRBV9 and TRBJ2-1; a possible D gene is TRBD2 (6 bases). V lost 0 bases to trimming and J lost 9 bases, with 13 bases between them. Germline values: CDR1 SGDLS, CDR2 YYNGEE. The CDR3 is 14 amino acids. CDR3 sequence reads: CASSVAGVSAEQFF. In nucleotides, the CDR3 is TGTGCCAGCAGCGTAGCGGGGGTCTCGGCTGAGCAGTTCTTC.

The genes are TRBV6-5 and TRBJ1-4; TRBD1 agrees at 8 bases. V trimming: 6 bases; J trimming: 5 bases; junction bases outside the gene matches: 8. CDR1 and CDR2 (germline): MNHEY, SVGAGI. This CDR3 spans 15 amino acids. DNA for the CDR3: TGTGCCAGCAGCTATGACAGGGGAACAAATGAAAAACTGTTTTTT. Protein product: CASSYDRGTNEKLFF.

This rearrangement joins TRBV29-1 to TRBJ1-1, with D hard to call. Deletions cut 2 bases from V and 11 bases from J, with 12 bases between. The CDR3 is 11 residues long. CDR1 is SQVTM, CDR2 ANQGSEA, per germline. CDR3 protein: CSVEWGGLAFF. Here the CDR3 DNA reads TGCAGCGTTGAATGGGGAGGGCTGGCTTTCTTT.

The gene calls are TRBV24-1 and TRBJ2-1; D not certain. This CDR3 contains 13 residues. Trimming shortened V by 1 base and J by 7 bases, and 7 bases separated the two germline ends. Germline CDR1 reads KGHDR; CDR2 reads SFDVKD. CDR3 sequence reads: CATSDFAGNEQFF. For the CDR3, the DNA is TGTGCCACCAGTGATTTTGCTGGGAATGAGCAGTTCTTC.

The chain carries TRBV20-1 and TRBJ1-5; the D gene is possibly TRBD1 (5 bases). Trimming removed 8 bases from V and 2 bases from J, with 13 bases in between. Germline V gene lookup returns CDR1 DFQATT and CDR2 SNEGSKA (reference sequence). The CDR3 is 13 amino acids. CDR3 in DNA: TGCAGTTCAAGTTGGGGGGGCAATCAGCCCCAGCATTTT. Protein product: CSSSWGGNQPQHF.

In DNA, the CDR3 is TGTGCCAGCAGCCTTGCTACGAGTCGCACAGATACGCAGTATTTT. Translating it yields CASSLATSRTDTQYF. The V call is TRBV6-5, the J call TRBJ2-3; the D is unclear. V was shortened by 6 bases and J by 1 base, with 14 bases between the two germline ends. CDR1 and CDR2 from the germline V gene are MNHEY and SVGAGI. The CDR3 sequence is 15 residues long.

The gene calls are TRBV4-2 and TRBJ2-3, with 9 bases lining up with TRBD2. The germline V gene encodes CDR1 LGHNA and CDR2 YNFKEQ. The CDR3 contains 16 residues. Trimming took 1 base from V and 5 from J; bases not matched to a gene: 7. The CDR3 DNA reads TGTGCCAGCAGCCAAGGCGGCGCGGGAGGGGGAGATACGCAGTATTTT. Its protein product is CASSQGGAGGGDTQYF.

The chain uses TRBV3-1 and TRBJ1-2; unclear D gene. Germline CDR1 is LGHDT and CDR2 is YNNKEL (reference sequence). The CDR3 consists of 14 residues. The V end lost 0 bases, the J end lost 7 bases, and 12 bases lay between the germline ends. CDR3 sequence (DNA): TGTGCCAGCAGCCAAGATTCGGGGTGGGTTGGCTACACCTTC. As protein: CASSQDSGWVGYTF. Variable domain in full (rest from reference TRBV3-1 and TRBJ1-2): DTAVSQTPKYLVTQMGNDKSIKCEQNLGHDTMYWYKQDSKKFLKIMFSYNNKELIINETVPNRFSPKSPDKAHLNLHINSLELGDSAVYFCASSQDSGWVGYTFGSGTRLTVV.

The CDR3 loop reads CASSERASGRELFF. For the CDR3, the DNA is TGTGCCAGCAGTGAAAGGGCTAGCGGGAGGGAGCTGTTTTTT. V usage is TRBV25-1 and J usage is TRBJ2-2; 9 nucleotides align to TRBD2. The germline gives CDR1 MGHDK, CDR2 SYGVNS. V gave up 2 bases and J gave up 9 bases; unmatched junction bases: 4. The CDR3 contains 14 residues.

This sequence joins TRBV20-1 and TRBJ1-5, with a weak D call TRBD1 (5 bases). The germline V and J ends were trimmed by 6 bases and 2 bases, with 11 bases remaining between them. CDR3 length: 13 amino acids. CDR1 and CDR2 from the germline V gene are DFQATT and SNEGSKA (reference sequence). CDR3 residues: CSAPPTGNQPQHF. The CDR3 DNA reads TGCAGTGCGCCTCCGACAGGCAATCAGCCCCAGCATTTT.

CDR3 sequence reads: CAIKRSGQGIYEQYF. The CDR3 DNA follows: TGTGCCATCAAAAGATCGGGACAGGGTATATACGAGCAGTACTTC. The chain links TRBV10-3 to TRBJ2-7; 9 positions match TRBD1. Trimming took 7 bases from V and 4 from J; bases not matched to a gene: 11. The CDR3 is made up of 15 amino acids. Germline CDR1 reads ENHRY; CDR2 reads SYGVKD.

The J gene is TRBJ1-1, the V gene TRBV19, with 8 bases fitting TRBD1. CDR3 length: 14 residues. Germline V CDR1 and CDR2: LNHDA, SQIVND (reference sequence). V gave up 6 bases and J gave up 8 bases; unmatched junction bases: 11. In DNA form, the CDR3 reads TGTGCCAGTAGCCCGGGACAGGTCGTCATCGAAGCTTTCTTT. This gives the protein CASSPGQVVIEAFF.

This chain connects TRBV20-1 to TRBJ2-2; D is uncertain. The CDR3 is 11 residues long. Trimming removed 1 base from V and 9 bases from J, with 6 bases in between. Germline assignment: CDR1 DFQATT and CDR2 SNEGSKA (reference sequence). The CDR3 loop reads CSARVVRELFF. Written as DNA, the CDR3 is TGCAGTGCTAGAGTGGTGAGGGAGCTGTTTTTT.